This paragraph covers one TCR beta chain sequence. V was shortened by 3 bases and J by 8 bases, with 16 bases between the two germline ends. Germline V CDR1 and CDR2: MNHNY, SVGAGI (reference sequence). The CDR3 length is 15 residues. Profiling relied on immunoSEQ multiplex PCR, and the TCRdb table lists in-frame clones only, not all of them. The sample comprises roughly 68,000 clones, about 93% of which are singletons, and around 4.5% rests with the top ten. This TCR derives from a man aged 35-49 years with rheumatoid arthritis. Sample: PBMCs. The rearrangement uses TRBV6-6 and TRBJ1-4; D is uncertain. The CDR3: CASSYPGSTHEKLFF. The CDR3 nucleotides are TGTGCCAGCAGTTATCCCGGGTCCACCCACGAAAAACTGTTTTTT.